The 4 T cell receptor beta chains given below trace back to one sample, sequenced in a study of blood T cell repertoires in COVID-19 (dated by TCRdb to about 2020). Library preparation used the immunoSEQ multiplex PCR assay. The table comes from immuneACCESS by way of TCRdb, which keeps in-frame sequences with V and J called. Part of the clones is missing from these tables; in studies checked, under half for an unresolved V gene and the rest for unknown reasons. The sample table contains a few hundred thousand clones; only one count was recorded for 70% to 90% of them. The top ten constitute 6.6% of the sample. The sample consisted of PBMCs or T cells enriched from blood (not recorded which). All receptors come from a woman in her fifties or sixties who had been exposed to COVID-19.

Only a few counts were recorded for this clone. The CDR3: CASSYESGQGLVDTEAFF. CDR3 nucleotide sequence: TGTGCCAGCAGTTACGAATCGGGACAGGGATTAGTAGACACTGAAGCTTTCTTT. This chain uses TRBV6-2 or TRBV6-3 with TRBJ1-1, with TRBD1 matching 9 bases. J was trimmed by 3 bases and V by 2 bases; bases with no gene match: 13. The CDR3 has 18 residues. The germline CDR1 and CDR2 sequences are MNHEY and SVGEGT.

The chain combines TRBV19 with TRBJ1-2; D might be TRBD1 (6 bases). Trimming stripped 2 bases from V and 5 bases from J, with 21 bases between. The CDR3 contains 17 residues. Germline values: CDR1 LNHDA, CDR2 SQIVND (reference sequence). In DNA form, the CDR3 reads TGTGCCAGTAGTATATCCGGAGGAGGACAGCAAAGATATGGCTACACCTTC. Translated, it gives CASSISGGGQQRYGYTF.

This chain links TRBV19 with TRBJ1-6; D possibly corresponds to TRBD1 (5 bases). The V gene's germline CDR1 is LNHDA and CDR2 SQIVND (reference sequence). Deletions cut 2 bases from V and 13 bases from J, with 18 bases between. The CDR3 loop spans 15 amino acids. CDR3 nucleotides: TGTGCCAGTAGTATACGACCCCCCCAGGGATCGCCCCTCCACTTT. Its protein product is CASSIRPPQGSPLHF.

This sequence joins TRBV5-6 and TRBJ1-2, with 7 positions matching TRBD1. Germline V gives CDR1 SGHDT, CDR2 YYEEEE. J gave up 0 bases and V 5 bases, and 7 bases lay outside the gene matches. The CDR3 spans 15 residues. The DNA for the CDR3 is TGTGCCAGCAGGGAGACAGGGTTAGCTAACTATGGCTACACCTTC. This encodes CASRETGLANYGYTF.